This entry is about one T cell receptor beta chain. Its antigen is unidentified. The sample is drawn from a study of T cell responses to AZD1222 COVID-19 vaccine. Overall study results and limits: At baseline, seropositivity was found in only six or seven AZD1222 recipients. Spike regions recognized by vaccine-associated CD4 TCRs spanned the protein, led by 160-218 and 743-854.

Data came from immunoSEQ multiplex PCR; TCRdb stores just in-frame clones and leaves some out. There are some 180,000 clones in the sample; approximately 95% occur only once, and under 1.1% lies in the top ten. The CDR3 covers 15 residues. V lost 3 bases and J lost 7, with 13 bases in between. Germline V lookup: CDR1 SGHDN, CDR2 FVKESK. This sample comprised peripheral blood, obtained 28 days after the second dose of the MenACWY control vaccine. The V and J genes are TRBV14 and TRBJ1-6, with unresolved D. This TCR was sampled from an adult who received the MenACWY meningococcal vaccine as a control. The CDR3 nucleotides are TGTGCCAGCAGCCAGATATCCTGGATGAATTCACCCCTCCACTTT. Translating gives CASSQISWMNSPLHF.